This TCR beta chain came from a study of shared clonotypes between healthy human individuals. General study findings and limits: Among donors, the sharing of clonotypes was expected to be influenced by sequencing depth.

V lost 1 base to trimming and J lost 4 bases; unmatched junction nucleotides: 3. This CDR3 contains 16 residues. CDR1 is LNHNV, CDR2 YYDKDF, per germline (reference sequence). Comments on this clone: What it recognizes is unknown.

It was across several immunoSEQ plates that each subset's genomic DNA was evenly split. TCRdb's table, derived via immunoSEQ multiplex PCR, lists solely in-frame clones and lacks some. The top ten clones hold approximately 12% of a sample with fewer than 550,000 clones, about three quarters of them seen once. The chain joins TRBV15 to TRBJ2-3; 12 bases align to TRBD2. The receptor was derived from a woman aged 40 to 50 in good health. Some clones in this sample may be carry-over from other donors' samples. Sample: PBMCs. In nucleotides, the CDR3 is TGTGCCACCAGCAGAGGAGGGACTAGCGGGCCAGATACGCAGTATTTT. This codes for CATSRGGTSGPDTQYF.